The clone carrying this T cell receptor beta chain was seen a few times. Its target is unknown. These data come from a study of long-term antiretroviral therapy in people with HIV. Study outcomes and limitations: Whereas controls had wider CDR3 length ranges, HIV repertoires had narrower ones. Blood in the study was drawn between 2004 and 2017, possibly under older ART regimens, which may be less effective than current ones. Following ART, diversity rose but still fell short of transplant donor controls.

Two or more post-ART PBMC samples, plus at least one pre-ART sample, were available for each donor. Runs used v3.0 of the immunoSEQ assay and were done at survey level. The protocol was immunoSEQ multiplex PCR, while the TCRdb copy is restricted to in-frame clones and leaves out a portion. In the table there are 20,000 to 25,000 clones, under 90% of which are singletons. CDR3 length: 13 residues. Trimming removed 5 bases from V and 7 bases from J; junction bases left unmatched: 7. CDR1 and CDR2 from the germline V gene are SGHRS and YFSETQ. The input for sequencing was unsorted PBMCs, taken 1.9 years after starting antiretroviral therapy. The source is a woman in her fifties or sixties with HIV. This chain links TRBV5-1 with TRBJ1-2; 8 bases line up with TRBD1. The CDR3 DNA follows: TGCGCCAGCAGAGAGCAGGGGGCGCGTGGCTACACCTTC. It translates to CASREQGARGYTF.